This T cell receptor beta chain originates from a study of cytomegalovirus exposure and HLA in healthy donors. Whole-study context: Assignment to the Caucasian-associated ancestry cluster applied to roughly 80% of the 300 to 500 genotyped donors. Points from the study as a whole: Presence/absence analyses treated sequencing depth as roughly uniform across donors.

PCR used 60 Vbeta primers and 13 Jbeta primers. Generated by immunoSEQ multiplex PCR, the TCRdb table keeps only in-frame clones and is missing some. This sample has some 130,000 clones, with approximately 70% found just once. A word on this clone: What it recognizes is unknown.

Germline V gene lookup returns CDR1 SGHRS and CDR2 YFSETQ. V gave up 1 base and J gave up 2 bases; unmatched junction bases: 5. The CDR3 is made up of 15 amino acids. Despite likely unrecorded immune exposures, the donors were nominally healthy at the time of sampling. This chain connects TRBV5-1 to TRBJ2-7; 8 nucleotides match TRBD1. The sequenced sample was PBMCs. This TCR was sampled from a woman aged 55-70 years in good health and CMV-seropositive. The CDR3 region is CASSLQGAKAYEQYF. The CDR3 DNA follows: TGCGCCAGCAGCTTGCAGGGGGCTAAGGCCTACGAGCAGTACTTC.